These T cell receptor beta chains were read from a single sample in a study of T cells in Graves' hyperthyroidism and ophthalmopathy. One entry per CDR3 protein results from TCRdb running MiXCR on the multiplex PCR reads. The data contain about 840,000 distinct CDR3 sequences, roughly 40% of them singletons. Sequenced material: blood. The receptor set was obtained from a man aged 18-30 years with Graves' hyperthyroidism. CDR3s include the opening cysteine and the closing phenylalanine or tryptophan. Each record gives: J gene, V gene, CDR3 protein.

TRBJ1-2 | TRBV24-1 | CATSDATARGNYGYTF
TRBJ1-1 | TRBV6-1 | CASPPFEGAHTEAFF
TRBJ1-2 | TRBV7-8 | CASSASTGRTNYGYTF
TRBJ2-7 | TRBV7-8 | CASSLLSQSYEQYF
TRBJ2-6 | TRBV12-3/TRBV12-4 | CASSFFSSGANVLTF
TRBJ1-4 | TRBV6-1 | CASNNRWTGRNEKLFF
TRBJ2-2 | TRBV6-5 | CASSFGQGGLTGELFF
TRBJ2-7 | TRBV7-9 | CASSLIAGGSGEQYF
TRBJ1-1 | TRBV4-1 | CASSHGLITEAFF
TRBJ1-1 | TRBV12-3/TRBV12-4 | CASSLQGLITEAFF
TRBJ1-6 | TRBV4-1 | CASSQDTRDNSPLHF
TRBJ1-1 | TRBV2 | CASNLGQGGTEAFF
TRBJ2-2 | TRBV12-3/TRBV12-4 | CASSLGTRNTGELFF
TRBJ1-4 | TRBV5-4 | CASGSLTGRGSEKLFF
TRBJ2-7 | TRBV9 | CASSNPRGTSHSYEQYF
TRBJ1-2 | TRBV10-3 | CAISDVGGDTF
TRBJ2-5 | TRBV19 | CASSIEGTSRETQYF
TRBJ1-5 | TRBV6-6 | CASWRRGSNQPQHF
TRBJ2-2 | TRBV5-1 | CASSFGDTTGELFF
TRBJ2-2 | TRBV7-9 | CASSLPWDTGELFF
TRBJ2-2 | TRBV7-4 | CASSLVGYEQYFGELFF
TRBJ1-1 | TRBV5-1 | CASSLDWGMDTEAFF
TRBJ1-1 | TRBV2 | CASRGRGDYTEAFF
TRBJ2-5 | TRBV7-8 | CASSPGQFWETQYF
TRBJ1-2 | TRBV20-1 | CSARAPYRELGGYTF
TRBJ1-1 | TRBV11-2 | CASSPDSNTEAFF
TRBJ2-5 | TRBV25-1 | CASQSWAGAMETQYF
TRBJ2-7 | TRBV7-9 | CASSSYTEEQYF
TRBJ2-7 | TRBV9 | CASSLHPDFSYEQYF
TRBJ1-5 | TRBV6-5 | CASSGVGNQPQHF
TRBJ1-5 | TRBV15 | CATSRTTGRNQPQHF
TRBJ2-5 | TRBV15 | CATSVQETQYF
TRBJ2-2 | TRBV6-5 | CASREDSTGELFF
TRBJ1-5 | TRBV5-5 | CASSHPQGGDQPQHF
TRBJ2-7 | TRBV6-2/TRBV6-3 | CASTTRFEGGYEQYF
TRBJ2-7 | TRBV2 | CASSGRPSTYEQYF
TRBJ2-1 | TRBV19 | CASSIGAISEQFF
TRBJ1-1 | TRBV2 | CASSYSRPGQLNTEAFF
TRBJ1-5 | TRBV10-3 | CASSAEGGGQPQHF
TRBJ1-5 | TRBV20-1 | CSASAPAGDVNSNQPQHF
TRBJ2-2 | TRBV5-4 | CASSWSSGGYTGELFF
TRBJ2-5 | TRBV10-3 | CAIRWTGQETQYF
TRBJ2-5 | TRBV20-1 | CSARMVGGSQETQYF
TRBJ1-3 | TRBV20-1 | CSASGYGSGNTIYF
TRBJ2-7 | TRBV6-2/TRBV6-3 | CASRPGTFEQYF